The sequence of this T cell receptor beta chain was determined in a study of blood T cell repertoires in COVID-19. Overall study context: PBMCs, B-cell-depleted T cells, or T cells provided the cDNA or gDNA that made up the material.

The protocol was immunoSEQ multiplex PCR, while the TCRdb copy is restricted to in-frame clones and leaves out a portion. The sample lists around 62,000 clones, roughly 85% occurring once. Seattle-derived patients entered the study during active infection and were followed longitudinally. V lost 4 bases and J lost 4, with 14 bases in between. The V gene's germline CDR1 is SGDLS and CDR2 YYNGEE. The CDR3 is made up of 14 amino acids. This TCR was recovered from a woman aged 55 to 70 with COVID-19, enrolled during active disease. The specimen was peripheral blood. V and J are TRBV9 and TRBJ1-2; D is possibly TRBD1 (6 bases). This CDR3 is CASSYDTGPYGYTF. The CDR3 nucleotides are TGTGCCAGCAGCTACGATACAGGGCCCTATGGCTACACCTTC.